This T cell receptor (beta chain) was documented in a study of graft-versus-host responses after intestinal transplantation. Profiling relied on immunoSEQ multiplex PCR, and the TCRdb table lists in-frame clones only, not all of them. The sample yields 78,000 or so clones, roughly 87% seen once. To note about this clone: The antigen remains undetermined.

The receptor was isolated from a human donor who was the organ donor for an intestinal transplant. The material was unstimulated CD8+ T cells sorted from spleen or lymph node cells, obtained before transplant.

DNA of the CDR3: TGTGCCATCAGTGTGGGGTGGACTAACTATGGCTACACCTTC. It is translated as CAISVGWTNYGYTF. The genes are TRBV10-3 and TRBJ1-2; no clear D. Trimming shortened V by 4 bases and J by 0 bases, and 9 bases separated the two germline ends. The CDR3 is 14 residues long. Germline V gene sequence: CDR1 ENHRY, CDR2 SYGVKD.